The 17 T cell receptor beta chains reported below all come from one sample, sequenced in a study of CD8 T cells in ankylosing spondylitis. TCRdb ran MiXCR on the 5' RACE reads and lists one entry per CDR3 protein. The table shows more than 150,000 distinct CDR3 sequences, with around a sixth occurring only once. Sequencing was done on a sample of blood, either unsorted or a sorted T cell fraction (not recorded which). The receptor source for this set is a male donor under 35 with ankylosing spondylitis or in good health (not recorded which).

There are many counts of this clonotype. The chain couples TRBV10-3 to TRBJ2-3; the match to TRBD2 covers 11 bases. CDR1 is ENHRY, CDR2 SYGVKD, per germline. Trimming took 6 bases from V and 5 from J; bases not matched to a gene: 7. The CDR3 is 15 residues long. DNA for the CDR3: TGTGCCATCAGGAGACTAGCGGGATTGGAAGATACGCAGTATTTT. Translation: CAIRRLAGLEDTQYF.

This chain connects TRBV29-1 to TRBJ2-3; D remains unclear. Trimming took 3 bases from V and 2 from J, leaving 9 bases between them. Germline lookup yields CDR1 SQVTM and CDR2 ANQGSEA. The CDR3 sequence is 13 residues long. The CDR3 DNA follows: TGCAGCGTTGACTTAAGGTTCACAGATACGCAGTATTTT. Residues: CSVDLRFTDTQYF.

This clonotype was counted ten times or more. This chain uses TRBV6-5 with TRBJ2-1, with D perhaps matching TRBD1 or TRBD2 (6 bases each). CDR3 length: 16 residues. Germline CDR1 is MNHEY and CDR2 is SVGAGI. Trimming took 8 bases from V and 0 from J, leaving 17 bases between them. The CDR3 spells CASRRGQQSSYNEQFF. For the CDR3, the DNA is TGTGCCAGCCGCCGGGGGCAACAGAGCTCCTACAATGAGCAGTTCTTC.

There are many counts of this clonotype. The chain has TRBV12-3 or TRBV12-4 and TRBJ2-3; the match to TRBD2 covers 9 bases. Germline trimming cut 4 bases from V and 4 bases from J; bases unmatched to any gene: 9. CDR3 length: 16 amino acids. The CDR3 DNA follows: TGTGCCAGCAGTTCCAATAGCGGGAGTTTGCCAGATACGCAGTATTTT. Its translation is CASSSNSGSLPDTQYF.

A few counts support this clonotype. The V and J genes are TRBV29-1 and TRBJ2-1; D is perhaps TRBD2 (6 bases). This CDR3 is 14 amino acids long. Trimming cost V 4 bases and J 3 bases, with 13 bases left between them. Germline CDR1 SQVTM, CDR2 ANQGSEA. The CDR3 sequence: CSVVERGNYNEQFF. Here the CDR3 DNA reads TGCAGCGTTGTTGAACGGGGGAACTACAATGAGCAGTTCTTC.

This clonotype was observed at least ten times. The V call is TRBV9, the J call TRBJ1-1; unclear D gene. CDR1 and CDR2 from the germline V gene are SGDLS and YYNGEE. V was clipped by 0 bases and J by 0 bases, with 15 bases between them. The CDR3 is 17 residues long. CDR3: CASSVDIGYNMNTEAFF. Here the CDR3 DNA reads TGTGCCAGCAGCGTAGATATTGGGTACAACATGAACACTGAAGCTTTCTTT. Together with reference TRBV9 and TRBJ1-1, the CDR3 gives the full variable domain: DSGVTQTPKHLITATGQRVTLRCSPRSGDLSVYWYQQSLDQGLQFLIQYYNGEERAKGNILERFSAQQFPDLHSELNLSSLELGDSALYFCASSVDIGYNMNTEAFFGQGTRLTVV.

There are many counts of this clonotype. V is TRBV24-1 and J is TRBJ2-3; weak D call: TRBD2 (5 bases). V was cut by 3 bases and J by 4 bases, with 13 bases left in between. The length of the CDR3 is 15 residues. Looked up from germline, CDR1 is KGHDR and CDR2 is SFDVKD. The CDR3 loop is CATSDAAGFPDTQYF. For the CDR3, the DNA is TGTGCCACCAGTGATGCGGCGGGTTTCCCAGATACGCAGTATTTT.

The table lists this clonotype with many counts. The chain has TRBV28 and TRBJ1-2; no clear D gene. V was cut by 8 bases and J by 8 bases, with 9 bases left in between. This CDR3 region has 10 residues. Germline loops: CDR1 MDHEN, CDR2 SYDVKM. CDR3 sequence: CASLGSGYTF. The CDR3 nucleotides read TGTGCCAGCTTAGGGTCCGGCTACACCTTC.

The DNA of the CDR3 is TGTGCCAGCTCACCATTTATCAGGGCCCAAGAGACCCAGTACTTC. It translates to CASSPFIRAQETQYF. The genes are TRBV18 and TRBJ2-5, with TRBD1 as a possible D gene (5 bases). This CDR3 spans 15 amino acids. Germline CDR1 KGHSH, CDR2 LQKENI. The ends were cut back, 2 bases at V and 1 base at J, with 11 bases in the middle.

This clonotype came up many times. V usage is TRBV30 and J usage is TRBJ2-7; 9 nucleotides agree with TRBD1. This CDR3 contains 14 residues. With V trimmed by 3 bases and J by 3 bases, 6 bases remained unmatched. Germline CDR1 reads GTSNPN; CDR2 reads SVGIG (reference sequence). CDR3 in amino acids: CAWSLPGQGYEQYF. The CDR3 DNA reads TGTGCCTGGAGCCTACCGGGACAGGGCTACGAGCAGTACTTC.

This clonotype was counted many times. This chain connects TRBV3-1 to TRBJ1-1, with D tentatively TRBD1 (6 bases). Trimming pared 6 bases from V and 3 bases from J, leaving 14 bases between. The germline V gene encodes CDR1 LGHDT and CDR2 YNNKEL (reference sequence). CDR3 length equals 14 residues. The chain's CDR3 is CASSRQGIDTEAFF. In DNA form, the CDR3 reads TGTGCCAGCAGTCGCCAGGGGATTGACACTGAAGCTTTCTTT.

In this sample, this clonotype turned up many times. This sequence joins TRBV7-2 and TRBJ2-3; D perhaps matches TRBD1 (5 bases). V was shortened by 2 bases and J by 3 bases, with 12 bases between the two germline ends. The germline V gene encodes CDR1 SGHTA and CDR2 FQGNSA. The CDR3 contains 15 residues. In DNA, the CDR3 is TGTGCCAGCAGCTTAAGGTTCAGGGATACAGATACGCAGTATTTT. Its translation: CASSLRFRDTDTQYF.

The rearrangement joins TRBV19 to TRBJ1-5; D is ambiguous. Trimming removed 4 bases at V and 4 bases at J, with 14 bases between. Germline CDR1 is LNHDA and CDR2 is SQIVND (reference sequence). This CDR3 contains 15 residues. The DNA of the CDR3 is TGTGCCAGTAGTAGCGGAGACAAACCGAATCAGCCCCAGCATTTT. Its protein product is CASSSGDKPNQPQHF. Full variable domain (outside the CDR3, taken from reference TRBV19 and TRBJ1-5): DGGITQSPKYLFRKEGQNVTLSCEQNLNHDAMYWYRQDPGQGLRLIYYSQIVNDFQKGDIAEGYSVSREKKESFPLTVTSAQKNPTAFYLCASSSGDKPNQPQHFGDGTRLSIL.

This clonotype was counted many times. CDR3 in DNA: TGCAGTGCTAGAAATCCCCGTAACACCGGGGAGCTGTTTTTT. Its protein product is CSARNPRNTGELFF. V and J are TRBV20-1 and TRBJ2-2; unclear D gene. The germline gives CDR1 DFQATT, CDR2 SNEGSKA (reference sequence). V was clipped by 2 bases and J by 2 bases, with 9 bases between them. This CDR3 has 14 residues.

In this sample, this clonotype turned up many times. V is TRBV12-3 or TRBV12-4 and J is TRBJ2-5, with 7 bases matching TRBD1. The CDR3 extends over 13 amino acids. The ends lost 5 bases at V and 5 bases at J; junction bases unmatched: 5. The CDR3 reads CASSTTGLETQYF. The CDR3, as DNA: TGTGCCAGCAGTACGACAGGGTTGGAGACCCAGTACTTC.

The chain uses TRBV7-2 and TRBJ1-4; 9 nucleotides match TRBD1. This CDR3 has 17 residues. The ends lost 8 bases at V and 3 bases at J; junction bases unmatched: 13. Germline V gene lookup returns CDR1 SGHTA and CDR2 FQGNSA. CDR3 sequence (DNA): TGTGCCAGCTGCCGGGACAGGGAAGGGGACGCTAATGAAAAACTGTTTTTT. The encoded protein is CASCRDREGDANEKLFF.

This clonotype was counted many times. CDR3 coding DNA: TGTGCCAGCAGCTTGGCACAGCTAACATATGGCTACACCTTC. Residues: CASSLAQLTYGYTF. The chain couples TRBV5-5 to TRBJ1-2, with D uncertain. Deletions cut 0 bases from V and 5 bases from J, with 11 bases between. The germline V gene encodes CDR1 SGHKS and CDR2 YYEKEE (reference sequence). The CDR3 sequence is 14 residues long.